The 10 T cell receptor beta chains below were found in one sample sequenced in a study of blood T cell repertoires in COVID-19. Sequencing was performed with immunoSEQ multiplex PCR; in TCRdb, only in-frame clones are kept and a portion is missing. The sample includes more than 95,000 clones, 80% to 85% seen only once; the top ten take 15%. Sequencing used peripheral blood. These receptors came from a woman aged 80 or over with acute or convalescent COVID-19.

The chain combines TRBV30 with TRBJ1-6; 9 bases fit TRBD1. The V gene's germline CDR1 is GTSNPN and CDR2 SVGIG (reference sequence). The CDR3 is 16 amino acids. The V and J ends lost 5 bases and 0 bases, in that order; junction bases with no gene match: 5. The CDR3 spells CAWLRTGDSYNSPLHF. As DNA, the CDR3 is TGTGCCTGGCTACGGACAGGGGACTCCTATAATTCACCCCTCCACTTT.

The V and J genes are TRBV7-9 and TRBJ1-6; D uncertain. This CDR3 spans 14 amino acids. V lost 9 bases and J lost 8, with 17 bases in between. CDR1 SEHNR and CDR2 FQNEAQ come from the germline V gene (reference sequence). CDR3 sequence (DNA): TGTGCCAGTAGAACGGGAGGTGGGGATTCACCCCTCCACTTT. Translating gives CASRTGGGDSPLHF. The full variable domain, in which reference TRBV7-9 and TRBJ1-6 provide the parts outside the CDR3, is DTGVSQNPRHKITKRGQNVTFRCDPISEHNRLYWYRQTLGQGPEFLTYFQNEAQLEKSRLLSDRFSAERPKGSFSTLEIQRTEQGDSAMYLCASRTGGGDSPLHFGNGTRLTVT.

The table lists this clone with a few counts. The chain is built from TRBV6-5 and TRBJ1-1; no clear D gene. The germline CDR1 and CDR2 sequences are MNHEY and SVGAGI. The germline V and J ends were trimmed by 9 bases and 6 bases, with 23 bases remaining between them. CDR3 length: 15 amino acids. DNA of the CDR3: TGTGCCAGTTCGTCAAGATGGGATGGAGGGCCTGAAGCTTTCTTT. Its protein is CASSSRWDGGPEAFF.

The J gene is TRBJ2-1, the V gene TRBV7-2; D unclear. The ends were cut back, 3 bases at V and 3 bases at J, with 6 bases in the middle. CDR1 and CDR2 (germline): SGHTA, FQGNSA. The CDR3 sequence is 13 residues long. The DNA of the CDR3 is TGTGCCAGCAGCTTTAGCCTCTACAATGAGCAGTTCTTC. It is translated as CASSFSLYNEQFF.

The chain uses TRBV7-8 and TRBJ1-2; TRBD1 matches at 7 bases. Losses at the gene ends were 5 bases for V and 2 bases for J; bases not matched to a gene: 5. Germline values: CDR1 SGHVS, CDR2 FQNEAQ. This CDR3 is built from 14 residues. Written as DNA, the CDR3 is TGTGCCAGCAGCCCAACAGGGGCCAACTATGGCTACACCTTC. Translating gives CASSPTGANYGYTF.

The chain joins TRBV5-6 to TRBJ2-3, with 8 bases fitting TRBD1. This CDR3 region has 16 residues. V was pared by 1 base and J by 1 base, with 5 bases of the junction left unmatched. CDR1 SGHDT and CDR2 YYEEEE come from the germline V gene. This CDR3 is CASSLRSGGGTDTQYF. CDR3 DNA: TGTGCCAGCAGCTTGCGTTCAGGGGGCGGCACAGATACGCAGTATTTT.

The rearrangement links TRBV5-6 to TRBJ2-5; D unclear. Per germline, CDR1 SGHDT and CDR2 YYEEEE. The CDR3 extends over 14 amino acids. Trimming removed 2 bases from V and 5 bases from J, with 13 bases in between. CDR3 DNA sequence: TGTGCCAGCAGCTTATTTCAGGTCCAGGAGACCCAGTACTTC. It specifies CASSLFQVQETQYF.

The chain joins TRBV29-1 to TRBJ2-1; 9 nucleotides line up with TRBD1. Trimming took 6 bases from V and 7 from J; bases not matched to a gene: 7. This CDR3 is 13 amino acids long. The V gene's germline CDR1 is SQVTM and CDR2 ANQGSEA. Written as DNA, the CDR3 is TGCAGCGTACACCACGGGACAGGGAATGAGCAGTTCTTC. It encodes CSVHHGTGNEQFF.

CDR3 in amino acids: CASSLGARTEAFF. For the CDR3, the DNA is TGTGCCAGCAGCCTGGGGGCGCGCACTGAAGCTTTCTTT. This chain links TRBV11-3 with TRBJ1-1; maybe TRBD1 (6 bases). Germline V gene data show CDR1 as SGHNT and CDR2 as YENEEA. This CDR3 is 13 amino acids long. V gave up 5 bases and J gave up 4 bases, with 11 bases separating them. Based on the CDR3 plus reference TRBV11-3 and TRBJ1-1, the full variable domain is EAGVVQSPRYKIIEKKQPVAFWCNPISGHNTLYWYLQNLGQGPELLIRYENEEAVDDSQLPKDRFSAERLKGVDSTLKIQPAELGDSAVYLCASSLGARTEAFFGQGTRLTVV.

Ten or more counts support this clone. The DNA for the CDR3 is TGTGCCAGCAGCGTCGGACAGGCTTCTAACTATGGCTACACCTTC. Amino acids: CASSVGQASNYGYTF. The chain uses TRBV5-4 and TRBJ1-2; TRBD1 matches at 7 bases. The CDR3 runs to 15 residues. The V segment lost 4 bases and the J segment 0 bases; nucleotides outside the gene matches: 6. Looked up from germline, CDR1 is SGHNT and CDR2 is YYREEE (reference sequence).